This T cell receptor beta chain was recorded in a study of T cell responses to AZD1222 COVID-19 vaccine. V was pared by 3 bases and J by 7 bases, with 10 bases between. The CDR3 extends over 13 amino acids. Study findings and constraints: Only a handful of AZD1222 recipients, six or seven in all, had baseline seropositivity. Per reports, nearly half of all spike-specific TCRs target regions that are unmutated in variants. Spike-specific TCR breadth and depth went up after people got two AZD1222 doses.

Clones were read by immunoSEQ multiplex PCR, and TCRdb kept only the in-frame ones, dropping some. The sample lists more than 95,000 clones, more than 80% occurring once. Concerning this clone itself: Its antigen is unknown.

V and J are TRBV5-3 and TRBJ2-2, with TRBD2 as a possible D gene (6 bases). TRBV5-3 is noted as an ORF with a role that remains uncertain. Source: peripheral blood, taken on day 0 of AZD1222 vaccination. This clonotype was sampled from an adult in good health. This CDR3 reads CARSWPGDGELFF. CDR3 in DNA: TGTGCCAGAAGCTGGCCGGGAGACGGGGAGCTGTTTTTT.